Presented here are 14 T cell receptor beta chains from one specimen sequenced in a study of CD8 T cells in Susac syndrome. Reverse transcription used 0.5 to 1 ug RNA and random hexamers. Via MiXCR, TCRdb re-called the immunoSEQ multiplex PCR reads, giving one row per CDR3 protein. The data show 200,000 to 250,000 distinct CDR3 sequences, with 85% to 95% seen just once and 0.082% held by the top ten. The specimen sequenced was CD4+ T cells from PBMCs. The receptors were sampled from a human donor with multiple sclerosis.

V usage is TRBV29-1 and J usage is TRBJ1-2, with D tentatively TRBD1 (6 bases). Germline V gene lookup returns CDR1 SQVTM and CDR2 ANQGSEA. The CDR3 is 11 amino acids. Trimming cost V 7 bases and J 8 bases, with 14 bases left between them. In nucleotides, the CDR3 is TGCAGCGGCCGACAGGCTGGGGGCTACACCTTC. It is translated as CSGRQAGGYTF. The full variable domain, rest sourced from reference TRBV29-1 and TRBJ1-2, is SAVISQKPSRDICQRGTSLTIQCQVDSQVTMMFWYRQQPGQSLTLIATANQGSEATYESGFVIDKFPISRPNLTFSTLTVSNMSPEDSSIYLCSGRQAGGYTFGSGTRLTVV.

The chain employs TRBV29-1 and TRBJ2-3; no reliable D call. The CDR3 consists of 12 residues. Looked up from germline, CDR1 is SQVTM and CDR2 is ANQGSEA. V lost 7 bases to trimming and J lost 4 bases, with 12 bases between them. The CDR3 region has the DNA TGCAGCGCGGCTGTCCCCCCAGATACGCAGTATTTT. Translating gives CSAAVPPDTQYF.

This clonotype has just one count. J is TRBJ2-3 and V is TRBV29-1; the D gene is possibly TRBD2 (5 bases). Looked up from germline, CDR1 is SQVTM and CDR2 is ANQGSEA. Trimming shortened V by 7 bases and J by 5 bases, and 10 bases separated the two germline ends. The CDR3 sequence is 11 residues long. The CDR3 here is CSGRSGDTQYF. Written as DNA, the CDR3 is TGCAGCGGCCGGAGCGGAGATACGCAGTATTTT.

J is TRBJ1-2 and V is TRBV29-1, with D hard to call. This CDR3 has 12 residues. Trimming removed 3 bases from V and 4 bases from J, with 9 bases in between. Germline loops: CDR1 SQVTM, CDR2 ANQGSEA. DNA for the CDR3: TGCAGCGTTGATATAGGGCCCTATGGCTACACCTTC. This sequence encodes CSVDIGPYGYTF.

The CDR3 here is CASRKTGGTEAFF. The CDR3 bases are TGTGCCAGCAGAAAAACAGGGGGCACTGAAGCTTTCTTT. The chain carries TRBV27 and TRBJ1-1; the match to TRBD1 covers 8 bases. CDR1 is MNHEY and CDR2 is SMNVEV in the germline V gene (reference sequence). The length of the CDR3 is 13 residues. V shed 6 bases, J shed 4 bases, and the junction held 4 bases outside the gene matches.

This chain links TRBV19 with TRBJ2-3; D remains ambiguous. This CDR3 spans 13 amino acids. Germline V gene data show CDR1 as LNHDA and CDR2 as SQIVND (reference sequence). V lost 5 bases and J 0 bases, leaving 6 bases between the germline ends. The CDR3: CASSRVSTDTQYF. CDR3 DNA: TGTGCCAGTAGTCGGGTTAGCACAGATACGCAGTATTTT.

This sequence joins TRBV5-1 and TRBJ2-1; a possible D gene is TRBD2 (6 bases). The germline V gene has CDR1 SGHRS and CDR2 YFSETQ. The V and J ends lost 3 bases and 7 bases respectively, with 11 bases between them. The CDR3 consists of 13 residues. This chain's CDR3 is CASSSVADNEQFF. In nucleotides, the CDR3 is TGCGCCAGCAGCTCTGTAGCGGATAATGAGCAGTTCTTC.

The rearrangement links TRBV3-1 to TRBJ2-1, with unresolved D. CDR1 is LGHDT, CDR2 YNNKEL, per germline (reference sequence). There are 11 residues in the CDR3. V shed 3 bases and J shed 12 bases, with 9 bases lying between them. The DNA of the CDR3 is TGTGCCAGCAGCCAGTTTTTGGGGCAGTTCTTC. Translation: CASSQFLGQFF.

The chain combines TRBV30 with TRBJ1-2; D gene unclear. V lost 5 bases, J lost 8 bases, and 15 bases lay in between. Germline V lookup: CDR1 GTSNPN, CDR2 SVGIG (reference sequence). The CDR3 extends over 12 amino acids. CDR3 DNA: TGTGCCTGGCCCTCCGGCGTAGGCGGCTACACCTTC. It is translated as CAWPSGVGGYTF.

This clonotype has just one count. The rearrangement links TRBV7-9 to TRBJ2-7; D tentatively fits TRBD1 or TRBD2 (6 bases each). The V end was cut by 5 bases, the J end by 6 bases, with 17 bases between. The CDR3 has 14 amino acids. Germline CDR1 SEHNR, CDR2 FQNEAQ (reference sequence). Here the CDR3 reads CASSPRGGPIEQYV. The CDR3 DNA follows: TGTGCCAGCAGCCCCCGAGGGGGGCCTATCGAGCAGTACGTC.

The chain is built from TRBV3-1 and TRBJ2-1; 11 bases agree with TRBD2. With V trimmed by 2 bases and J by 6 bases, 3 bases remained unmatched. The length of the CDR3 is 15 residues. CDR1 and CDR2 (germline): LGHDT, YNNKEL (reference sequence). The CDR3 protein is CASSQTSGGINEQFF. CDR3 bases: TGTGCCAGCAGCCAAACTAGCGGGGGTATCAATGAGCAGTTCTTC.

Remarks on this clonotype: A read error may produce the germline difference seen at one junction end. The chain employs TRBV24-1 and TRBJ2-5; D gene uncertain. This CDR3 is built from 15 residues. Germline V gives CDR1 KGHDR, CDR2 SFDVKD. CDR3 DNA sequence: TGTGCCACCAGTGACGCGGACCCGGCTACAGAGGCCCAGTACTTC. Translated, it gives CATSDADPATEAQYF.

J is TRBJ2-5 and V is TRBV9; D might be TRBD2 (7 bases). Germline V gene sequence: CDR1 SGDLS, CDR2 YYNGEE. The germline V and J ends were trimmed by 1 base and 2 bases, with 15 bases remaining between them. The CDR3 runs to 16 residues. DNA of the CDR3: TGTGCCAGCAGCGTATCGGGGGGCGCGGTACAAGAGACCCAGTACTTC. Encoded protein: CASSVSGGAVQETQYF.

The V call is TRBV20-1, the J call TRBJ2-1; 8 bases align to TRBD2. This CDR3 region has 17 residues. V lost 4 bases, J lost 16 bases, and 27 bases stayed unmatched. Per the germline V gene, CDR1 is DFQATT and CDR2 is SNEGSKA (reference sequence). Written as DNA, the CDR3 is TGCAGTGCTACCCCGATTCCCCCTTTAAGGAGCGGGGGAACCGAATTCTTC. It translates to CSATPIPPLRSGGTEFF.